The clone carrying this T cell receptor (beta chain) was picked up a small number of times. Antigen: not known. The data are from a study of OX40 agonist ivuxolimab in advanced cancers. Turning to the study itself: The patients got ivuxolimab, which is an agonistic anti-OX40 (CD134) antibody. Partial response was recorded in three patients: one hepatocellular carcinoma and two cutaneous melanoma cases. Study findings and constraints: CD8+ T cells averaged more expanded clones than CD4+.

Germline CDR1 and CDR2: SGDLS and YYNGEE. The CDR3 is 15 residues long. Germline trimming cut 3 bases from V and 6 bases from J; bases unmatched to any gene: 4. Data came from immunoSEQ multiplex PCR; TCRdb stores just in-frame clones and leaves some out. This sample carries about 62,000 clones, roughly 82% of them seen once, and the ten largest clones take under 7%. Material: CD4+ or CD8+ T cells sorted from blood, obtained in a trial of the OX40 agonist ivuxolimab. This TCR was recovered from an adult with an advanced solid tumor such as melanoma, head and neck, liver or kidney cancer. This chain uses TRBV9 with TRBJ2-1; TRBD2 matches at 12 bases. The DNA for the CDR3 is TGTGCCAGCAGCGAACTAGCGGGGGGCCTCAATGAGCAGTTCTTC. Translated, it gives CASSELAGGLNEQFF.